Listed below are T cell receptor beta chains from one sample, sequenced in a study of blood T cell repertoires in COVID-19. Repertoires were generated with immunoSEQ multiplex PCR, while TCRdb's copy carries only in-frame clones and drops some. This table holds 100,000 to 150,000 clones, about 88% found once. Material: peripheral blood. The origin of the receptors is a woman aged 80 or over with acute or convalescent COVID-19. Both conserved end residues are part of each CDR3. D genes are given only for firm matches. The size field is filled for only some rows; it gives once, few, many or a size class.

V gene: TRBV6-1
J gene: TRBJ2-7
D gene: -
clone size: once
CDR3 DNA: TGTGCCAGCAGTGATAGAAGCTACAGATACTCCTACGAGCAGTACTTC
CDR3 protein: CASSDRSYRYSYEQYF

V gene: TRBV28
J gene: TRBJ2-1
D gene: TRBD2
clone size: few
CDR3 DNA: TGTGCCAGCAGTTGGGGGAGCGGGAGTTCCTACAATGAGCAGTTCTTC
CDR3 protein: CASSWGSGSSYNEQFF

V gene: TRBV9
J gene: TRBJ1-2
D gene: -
clone size: few
CDR3 DNA: TGTGCCAGCAGCGTAGCAGGGGACTATGGCTACACCTTC
CDR3 protein: CASSVAGDYGYTF

V gene: TRBV4-1
J gene: TRBJ2-3
D gene: -
clone size: -
CDR3 DNA: TGCGCCAGCAGCCAGCATGGTAGCGCAGTCACAGATACGCAGTATTTT
CDR3 protein: CASSQHGSAVTDTQYF

V gene: TRBV28
J gene: TRBJ1-2
D gene: -
clone size: -
CDR3 DNA: TGTGCCAGCAGTTTATCAGGGTGGGCGCGCTACACCTTC
CDR3 protein: CASSLSGWARYTF

V gene: TRBV5-1
J gene: TRBJ2-1
D gene: -
clone size: -
CDR3 DNA: TGCGCCAGCAGCCCGTCCCGGGACAACGTCGCTGAGCAGTTCTTC
CDR3 protein: CASSPSRDNVAEQFF

V gene: TRBV5-1
J gene: TRBJ2-3
D gene: -
clone size: -
CDR3 DNA: TGCGCCAGCAGCTTGGTAGTAACTAGCTCCACAGATACGCAGTATTTT
CDR3 protein: CASSLVVTSSTDTQYF

V gene: TRBV19
J gene: TRBJ1-5
D gene: -
clone size: -
CDR3 DNA: TGTGCCAGTATGGGGCAGGGCAATCAGCCCCAGCATTTT
CDR3 protein: CASMGQGNQPQHF

V gene: TRBV11-3
J gene: TRBJ2-1
D gene: -
clone size: -
CDR3 DNA: TGTGCCAGCAGCTTAAGTAGCGGAAATGAGCAGTTCTTC
CDR3 protein: CASSLSSGNEQFF

V gene: TRBV6-5
J gene: TRBJ2-7
D gene: TRBD2
clone size: -
CDR3 DNA: TGTGCCAGCAGTTACGGGCGGGGGGAGCAGTACTTC
CDR3 protein: CASSYGRGEQYF

V gene: TRBV2
J gene: TRBJ1-5
D gene: -
clone size: few
CDR3 DNA: TGTGCCAGCACCCATCGGAGAGACAATCAGCCCCAGCATTTT
CDR3 protein: CASTHRRDNQPQHF

V gene: TRBV29-1
J gene: TRBJ1-2
D gene: -
clone size: once
CDR3 DNA: TGCAGCGTCTCCCCACCGGGCCGCGGGCGGGGCTACACCTTC
CDR3 protein: CSVSPPGRGRGYTF